The 20 T cell receptor beta chains below come from one sample, sequenced in a study of T-cell reconstitution after alpha-beta-depleted transplantation in children. A library of TCRbeta sequences, prepared with unique molecular identifiers, was generated. Using its own MiXCR run on the PCR reads, TCRdb lists one record per CDR3 protein. The sample comprises some 220,000 distinct CDR3 sequences, 9.5% to 13% of which are singletons, and roughly 30% rests with the top ten. Sequenced here: PBMCs, sampled before TCRalphabeta/CD19-depleted stem cell transplant. The receptors stem from a child younger than two with acute myeloid leukemia, due to receive a stem cell transplant.

This clonotype was seen many times. The chain combines TRBV2 with TRBJ1-5; TRBD1 aligns across 9 bases. The CDR3 has 14 residues. V shed 4 bases, J shed 4 bases, and the junction held 2 bases outside the gene matches. CDR1 is SNHLY, CDR2 FYNNEI, per germline. DNA for the CDR3: TGTGCCAGCAGTGCCGGGACAGGGAATCAGCCCCAGCATTTT. This sequence encodes CASSAGTGNQPQHF.

This clonotype was observed at least ten times. J is TRBJ2-1 and V is TRBV3-1; 8 bases are shared with TRBD2. The CDR3 runs to 17 residues. V gave up 5 bases and J gave up 2 bases; unmatched junction bases: 11. The germline CDR1 and CDR2 sequences are LGHDT and YNNKEL (reference sequence). Written as DNA, the CDR3 is TGTGCCAGCAGCTCGCGTACCGCGGGGGGCGCCTACAATGAGCAGTTCTTC. Protein: CASSSRTAGGAYNEQFF.

This clonotype occurred many times. The chain couples TRBV7-8 to TRBJ2-7; tentative D call: TRBD2 (6 bases). The V end was cut by 0 bases, the J end by 6 bases, with 9 bases between. Germline V gives CDR1 SGHVS, CDR2 FQNEAQ. This CDR3 comprises 13 residues. CDR3 sequence (DNA): TGTGCCAGCAGCTTAGCCGGGGGTCCCGAGCAGTACTTC. This encodes CASSLAGGPEQYF.

This clonotype came up many times. This chain's CDR3 is CASSPVAQASGANVLTF. The CDR3 DNA is TGTGCCAGCTCACCAGTGGCGCAGGCATCCGGGGCCAACGTCCTGACTTTC. This chain links TRBV18 with TRBJ2-6; D unresolved. V was trimmed by 2 bases and J by 4 bases, leaving 15 bases between them. The CDR3 has 17 residues. Germline assignment: CDR1 KGHSH and CDR2 LQKENI.

This clonotype was seen at least ten times. The rearrangement links TRBV10-2 to TRBJ1-2; D may be TRBD1 (5 bases). This CDR3 has 16 residues. Germline V gene data show CDR1 as WSHSY and CDR2 as SAAADI. The V end lost 0 bases, the J end lost 0 bases, and 11 bases lay between the germline ends. The CDR3 region is CASSESRRGTNYGYTF. CDR3 nucleotides: TGCGCCAGCAGTGAGTCGAGGAGGGGTACTAACTATGGCTACACCTTC.

On this clonotype itself: Given a much more abundant clone one base away, this may be a read error. The V gene is TRBV4-2, the J gene TRBJ2-7, with TRBD2 identical over 14 bases. The CDR3 runs to 16 residues. The V gene's germline CDR1 is LGHNA and CDR2 YNFKEQ. DNA of the CDR3: TGTGCCAGCAGCCGAAGACTAGCGGGGGGGTCCTACGGGCAGTACTTC. It is translated as CASSRRLAGGSYGQYF.

Remarks on this clonotype: The junction does not match germline at one end; this may be a read error. The CDR3 region has the DNA TGTGCCAGCAGCTTAAGCTACAATGAGGAGTTCTTC. This encodes CASSLSYNEEFF. This chain links TRBV5-6 with TRBJ2-1; D is uncertain. Germline loops: CDR1 SGHDT, CDR2 YYEEEE. The CDR3 loop spans 12 amino acids.

The chain carries TRBV7-2 and TRBJ2-1; TRBD2 matches at 14 bases. Per the germline V gene, CDR1 is SGHTA and CDR2 is FQGNSA. Unmatched junction bases numbered 6, after V lost 0 bases and J lost 2 bases. There are 19 residues in the CDR3. The CDR3 protein is CASSLAGLAGGSPYNEQFF. CDR3 DNA sequence: TGTGCCAGCAGCTTAGCTGGACTAGCGGGGGGCAGCCCCTACAATGAGCAGTTCTTC. The full variable domain, rest sourced from reference TRBV7-2 and TRBJ2-1, is GAGVSQSPSNKVTEKGKDVELRCDPISGHTALYWYRQSLGQGLEFLIYFQGNSAPDKSGLPSDRFSAERTGGSVSTLTIQRTQQEDSAVYLCASSLAGLAGGSPYNEQFFGPGTRLTVL.

This clonotype was observed at least ten times. The chain is built from TRBV12-3 or TRBV12-4 and TRBJ1-1; possible D gene TRBD1, 6 bases. CDR3 length: 14 amino acids. Trimming left V 6 bases short and J 4 bases short, with 15 bases between. The CDR3 here is CASSTTGVATEAFF. The CDR3 nucleotides read TGTGCCAGCAGCACGACAGGTGTGGCCACTGAAGCTTTCTTT.

This clonotype has ten or more counts. This chain links TRBV24-1 with TRBJ2-7, with D hard to call. This CDR3 contains 11 residues. Germline V gene lookup returns CDR1 KGHDR and CDR2 SFDVKD. The germline V and J ends were trimmed by 6 bases and 6 bases, with 8 bases remaining between them. This CDR3 reads CATSQDGEQYF. Here the CDR3 DNA reads TGTGCCACCAGTCAAGACGGCGAGCAGTACTTC.

This clonotype has a count of ten or more. V gene TRBV7-3 combines with J gene TRBJ2-7; D perhaps matches TRBD2 (6 bases). The CDR3 spans 16 residues. CDR1 is SGHTA, CDR2 FQGTGA, per germline. Trimming left V 8 bases short and J 2 bases short, with 22 bases between. The CDR3 region is CASEPPTSRRAYEQYF. CDR3 DNA: TGTGCCAGCGAGCCACCTACTAGCCGACGCGCCTACGAGCAGTACTTC.

The V and J genes are TRBV30 and TRBJ2-3; D not certain. Germline V CDR1 and CDR2: GTSNPN, SVGIG (reference sequence). The CDR3 extends over 13 amino acids. Trimming removed 0 bases from V and 0 bases from J, with 4 bases in between. The DNA for the CDR3 is TGTGCCTGGAGTGTACGCAGCACAGATACGCAGTATTTT. Translated, it gives CAWSVRSTDTQYF.

This clonotype was picked up many times. The chain employs TRBV18 and TRBJ1-1; TRBD1 might be the D (6 bases). CDR1 and CDR2 from the germline V gene are KGHSH and LQKENI. The CDR3 sequence is 16 residues long. V lost 1 base to trimming and J lost 5 bases, with 17 bases between them. CDR3 sequence reads: CASSPQGTGRGTEAFF. For the CDR3, the DNA is TGTGCCAGCTCACCACAGGGCACAGGGCGGGGGACTGAAGCTTTCTTT.

In its sample, this clonotype was seen many times. The CDR3 loop reads CASSLVGRNTDTQYF. The CDR3 bases are TGCGCCAGCAGCTTGGTAGGGCGGAACACAGATACGCAGTATTTT. This chain uses TRBV5-1 with TRBJ2-3; no definite D call. The CDR3 is made up of 15 amino acids. Trimming removed 0 bases at V and 2 bases at J, with 10 bases between. Looked up from germline, CDR1 is SGHRS and CDR2 is YFSETQ.

This clonotype has a handful of counts. This chain joins TRBV6-5 and TRBJ1-1; the D gene is possibly TRBD1 (5 bases). Trimming removed 2 bases from V and 4 bases from J, with 14 bases in between. This CDR3 is built from 15 residues. CDR1 and CDR2 (germline): MNHEY, SVGAGI. CDR3 in DNA: TGTGCCAGCAGTTACAAAAGGTCCGGGGGCACTGAAGCTTTCTTT. Its translation is CASSYKRSGGTEAFF.

The sample holds many counts of this clonotype. DNA for the CDR3: TGTGCCAGCAGAGTCATGGATGGCTACACCTTC. Translating it yields CASRVMDGYTF. V and J are TRBV6-1 and TRBJ1-2; D is ambiguous. The CDR3 spans 11 residues. With 6 bases removed from V and 6 bases from J, the gap between germline ends came to 8 bases. Looked up from germline, CDR1 is MNHNS and CDR2 is SASEGT.

At least ten counts were recorded for this clonotype. The chain is built from TRBV2 and TRBJ2-7; D not certain. This CDR3 comprises 13 residues. Between the trimmed V and J ends, which lost 2 bases and 3 bases, there was a span of 8 bases. Germline values: CDR1 SNHLY, CDR2 FYNNEI. The CDR3 DNA is TGTGCCAGCAGTGAATCCAGGCTCTACGAGCAGTACTTC. As protein: CASSESRLYEQYF.

This clonotype was recorded many times. This chain links TRBV7-2 with TRBJ2-4; the match to TRBD2 covers 8 bases. In germline, CDR1 is SGHTA, CDR2 FQGNSA. The CDR3 sequence is 14 residues long. Trimming at V came to 4 bases and at J to 5 bases, leaving 4 bases not matched to a gene. CDR3 amino acids: CASSSRGGENIQYF. The CDR3 bases are TGTGCCAGCAGCTCACGGGGGGGGGAAAACATTCAGTACTTC.

This clonotype was seen at least ten times. The CDR3 sequence is CASSLRDRGPTGELFF. The CDR3 DNA reads TGTGCCAGCAGCCTCCGGGACAGGGGACCCACCGGGGAGCTGTTTTTT. The chain combines TRBV5-6 with TRBJ2-2; 10 bases line up with TRBD1. The CDR3 consists of 16 residues. Germline V gene sequence: CDR1 SGHDT, CDR2 YYEEEE. The V segment lost 4 bases and the J segment 4 bases; nucleotides outside the gene matches: 7. Supplemented by reference TRBV5-6 and TRBJ2-2, the full variable domain reads DAGVTQSPTHLIKTRGQQVTLRCSPKSGHDTVSWYQQALGQGPQFIFQYYEEEERQRGNFPDRFSGHQFPNYSSELNVNALLLGDSALYLCASSLRDRGPTGELFFGEGSRLTVL.

This clonotype has a count of ten or more. The rearrangement links TRBV3-1 to TRBJ1-1; TRBD1 is a possible D gene (5 bases). Germline V CDR1 and CDR2: LGHDT, YNNKEL (reference sequence). The V and J ends lost 4 bases and 1 base respectively, with 10 bases between them. The CDR3 extends over 14 amino acids. DNA for the CDR3: TGTGCCAGCAGCCGCCGAGGGGCGAACACTGAAGCTTTCTTT. Protein: CASSRRGANTEAFF.